The present T cell receptor beta chain was sequenced within a study of neurological immune-mediated disorders. The CDR3 extends over 14 amino acids. Germline V gene data show CDR1 as KGHSH and CDR2 as LQKENI. J was trimmed by 6 bases and V by 6 bases; bases with no gene match: 7. Using its own MiXCR run on the 5' RACE reads, TCRdb lists one record per CDR3 protein. The sample contains approximately 16,000 distinct CDR3 sequences, 20% to 25% of which appear only once. The sequenced material came from PBMCs. This sequence was found in a man aged 45-65 years in good health. The chain carries TRBV18 and TRBJ2-1; 8 bases map to TRBD2. This CDR3 is CASSLAGPANEQFF. CDR3 bases: TGTGCCAGCTCCTTAGCGGGACCGGCCAATGAGCAGTTCTTC.